Presented here are 18 T cell receptor beta chains from one specimen sequenced in a study of T cell changes during pregnancy in multiple sclerosis. Profiling relied on immunoSEQ multiplex PCR, and the TCRdb table lists in-frame clones only, not all of them. The table includes roughly 30,000 clones, about 89% detected once. This specimen was CD4+ T cells from peripheral blood mononuclear cells, taken in the first trimester of pregnancy. Source of these receptors: a female donor in good health, enrolled as a control in a pregnancy study.

V is TRBV5-1 and J is TRBJ2-1, with 10 bases identical to TRBD2. Germline lookup yields CDR1 SGHRS and CDR2 YFSETQ. The junction had 9 bases not matched to a gene; V was cut back by 1 base and J by 2 bases. The CDR3 extends over 18 amino acids. The CDR3 nucleotides read TGCGCCAGCAGCTTGTCTCTAGCGGGAGTAGGTACCTACAATGAGCAGTTCTTC. Translated, it gives CASSLSLAGVGTYNEQFF.

This chain joins TRBV5-1 and TRBJ2-7; TRBD1 matches 7 bases. V trimming: 0 bases; J trimming: 5 bases; junction bases outside the gene matches: 8. Looked up from germline, CDR1 is SGHRS and CDR2 is YFSETQ. CDR3 length: 15 amino acids. The CDR3 loop is CASSLGRGRKDEQYF. For the CDR3, the DNA is TGCGCCAGCAGCTTGGGTAGGGGGCGCAAGGACGAGCAGTACTTC.

There are a few counts of this clone. The chain couples TRBV6-4 to TRBJ2-2; 7 nucleotides match TRBD2. CDR1 is MRHNA, CDR2 SNTAGT, per germline. The CDR3 has 13 amino acids. The junction had 0 bases not matched to a gene; V was cut back by 4 bases and J by 4 bases. The CDR3 spells CASSGTSTGELFF. The CDR3 DNA is TGTGCCAGCAGTGGGACTAGCACCGGGGAGCTGTTTTTT.

V usage is TRBV4-3 and J usage is TRBJ1-4, with 7 bases fitting TRBD1. Germline CDR1 LGHNA, CDR2 YSLEER. Trimming at V came to 1 base and at J to 4 bases, leaving 6 bases not matched to a gene. The CDR3 spans 16 residues. The CDR3: CASSQGAGTVNEKLFF. The DNA for the CDR3 is TGCGCCAGCAGCCAAGGGGCCGGGACAGTTAATGAAAAACTGTTTTTT.

This sequence joins TRBV30 and TRBJ2-5, with 7 bases identical to TRBD2. Germline lookup yields CDR1 GTSNPN and CDR2 SVGIG (reference sequence). V was clipped by 3 bases and J by 7 bases; unmatched bases: 5. This CDR3 has 12 amino acids. Here the CDR3 DNA reads TGTGCCTGGAGGGGAGGGGACGGGACCCAGTACTTC. This sequence encodes CAWRGGDGTQYF.

The rearrangement uses TRBV10-3 and TRBJ2-7; the match to TRBD2 covers 9 bases. Trimming cost V 3 bases and J 7 bases; bases outside gene matches: 13. The germline gives CDR1 ENHRY, CDR2 SYGVKD. This CDR3 is 16 amino acids long. The CDR3 loop is CAISDGVAGAPGEQYF. CDR3 coding DNA: TGTGCCATCAGTGATGGGGTAGCGGGGGCCCCGGGGGAGCAGTACTTC.

CDR3: CASSFGGSGLWETQYF. The CDR3 DNA is TGTGCCAGCAGCTTCGGTGGTAGCGGGTTGTGGGAGACCCAGTACTTC. The chain uses TRBV7-8 and TRBJ2-5, with 7 bases identical to TRBD2. V was pared by 3 bases and J by 5 bases, with 12 bases of the junction left unmatched. This CDR3 contains 16 residues. The V gene's germline CDR1 is SGHVS and CDR2 FQNEAQ.

This clone is labeled as medium-sized. The chain recombines TRBV7-2 with TRBJ1-3; D gene ambiguous. From germline, CDR1 is SGHTA and CDR2 FQGNSA. The length of the CDR3 is 13 residues. The V and J ends lost 1 base and 4 bases respectively, with 5 bases between them. The CDR3 sequence is CASSLVQGNTIYF. The DNA for the CDR3 is TGTGCCAGCAGCTTAGTACAGGGAAACACCATATATTTT.

In its sample, this clone was seen once. This chain joins TRBV18 and TRBJ2-1, with 8 bases fitting TRBD2. V shed 5 bases and J 2 bases; nucleotides not matched to a gene: 5. The CDR3 runs to 15 residues. In germline, CDR1 is KGHSH, CDR2 LQKENI. This CDR3 is CASSYGTSPYNEQFF. The CDR3 DNA is TGTGCCAGCTCATACGGGACTAGTCCCTACAATGAGCAGTTCTTC. Filled out from reference TRBV18 and TRBJ2-1, the complete variable domain reads NAGVMQNPRHLVRRRGQEARLRCSPMKGHSHVYWYRQLPEEGLKFMVYLQKENIIDESGMPKERFSAEFPKEGPSILRIQQVVRGDSAAYFCASSYGTSPYNEQFFGPGTRLTVL.

V and J are TRBV9 and TRBJ2-1, with TRBD2 identical over 10 bases. Germline lookup yields CDR1 SGDLS and CDR2 YYNGEE. The CDR3 loop spans 15 amino acids. V was clipped by 3 bases and J by 6 bases; unmatched bases: 6. The CDR3 loop is CASSAWTSGANEQFF. The CDR3 region has the DNA TGTGCCAGCAGCGCATGGACTAGCGGCGCCAATGAGCAGTTCTTC.

This clone was seen a few times. The chain carries TRBV28 and TRBJ1-2, with 7 bases that match TRBD1. The V gene end was trimmed by 4 bases and the J gene end by 7 bases; junction bases not matched to a gene: 9. Per germline, CDR1 MDHEN and CDR2 SYDVKM. The CDR3 is 14 residues long. The CDR3 region has the DNA TGTGCCAGCAGTTCAGGGGGGCGGAACGCTGGCTACACCTTC. Protein product: CASSSGGRNAGYTF.

This clone has only one observation. The genes are TRBV28 and TRBJ2-1, with 7 bases lining up with TRBD2. Germline assignment: CDR1 MDHEN and CDR2 SYDVKM. The CDR3 loop spans 13 amino acids. V shed 8 bases and J 3 bases; nucleotides not matched to a gene: 4. CDR3 DNA sequence: TGTGCCAGCCCCATAGCGGGCTACAATGAGCAGTTCTTC. Protein sequence: CASPIAGYNEQFF.

V gene TRBV21-1 combines with J gene TRBJ2-7; the table assigns TRBD1, which was not confirmed against the DNA. TRBV21-1 is reported as a pseudogene. The CDR3 runs 14 residues. The chain's CDR3 is CASTKTRIVDEQYF. CDR3 nucleotide sequence: TGTGCCAGCACCAAGACCAGGATTGTTGACGAGCAGTACTTC.

The V gene is TRBV5-1, the J gene TRBJ1-6; a possible D gene is TRBD1 (6 bases). In germline, CDR1 is SGHRS, CDR2 YFSETQ. Trimming took off 4 bases at V and 7 bases at J, with 12 bases between the two ends. This CDR3 comprises 14 residues. In nucleotides, the CDR3 is TGCGCCAGCAGCACGGGACATCAAAATTCACCCCTCCACTTT. Residues: CASSTGHQNSPLHF.

V and J are TRBV7-9 and TRBJ2-1; D perhaps matches TRBD2 (5 bases). The CDR3 loop spans 16 amino acids. Germline V gene data show CDR1 as SEHNR and CDR2 as FQNEAQ (reference sequence). Trimming left V 2 bases short and J 0 bases short, with 11 bases between. In DNA, the CDR3 is TGTGCCAGCAGCTTACGAGCGGATAGCTCCTACAATGAGCAGTTCTTC. Translating gives CASSLRADSSYNEQFF.

This chain links TRBV5-1 with TRBJ1-2; maybe TRBD1 (6 bases). CDR1 and CDR2 from the germline V gene are SGHRS and YFSETQ. The CDR3 is 13 amino acids. The V end lost 2 bases, the J end lost 8 bases, and 13 bases lay between the germline ends. The CDR3 nucleotides read TGCGCCAGCAGCTTAGGGGGGGCGAAGGGCTACACCTTC. Protein sequence: CASSLGGAKGYTF.

The chain uses TRBV13 and TRBJ2-2, with no clear D. Germline CDR1 is PRHDT and CDR2 is FYEKMQ (reference sequence). Trimming pared 5 bases from V and 4 bases from J, leaving 8 bases between. CDR3 length: 13 amino acids. As DNA, the CDR3 is TGTGCCAGCAGCCCAGCGTTCACCGGGGAGCTGTTTTTT. Protein: CASSPAFTGELFF.

The rearrangement links TRBV7-7 to TRBJ2-5; tentative D call: TRBD1 (5 bases). Trimming left V 5 bases short and J 2 bases short, with 15 bases between. This CDR3 has 15 amino acids. The V gene's germline CDR1 is SSHAT and CDR2 FNYEAQ (reference sequence). The CDR3 DNA reads TGTGCCAGCAGCCCGATCACAGGAAAACAAGAGACCCAGTACTTC. Protein: CASSPITGKQETQYF.